The 10 T cell receptor beta chains listed next were all sequenced from one sample in a study of blood T cells in healthy people across ages. Primed by a sample-barcoded 5' primer and a J-beta primer mix, a second PCR proceeded for 7 to 11 cycles. TCRdb redid the calling of the 5' RACE reads with MiXCR, one entry per CDR3 protein. This sample has hundreds of thousands of distinct CDR3 sequences, with about 26% found just once. The same specimen was also included in a second study, on T cells of mothers and their children.

The specimen was blood. The receptors stem from a boy under 10 years old in good health.

This clonotype has more than one count but fewer than ten. The rearrangement joins TRBV5-5 to TRBJ2-5; no clear D. Matching the DNA end better, TRBJ2-7 makes the J call doubtful. Looked up from germline, CDR1 is SGHKS and CDR2 is YYEKEE (reference sequence). The length of the CDR3 is 12 residues. CDR3 amino acids: CASSLVGIEQYF. The CDR3 DNA reads TGTGCCAGCAGCTTGGTAGGTATCGAGCAGTACTTC.

In the case of this clonotype: Germline and junction disagree at one end, which may indicate a read error. CDR3 coding DNA: TGCGCCAGCAGCTTGGCACTAGCGGGGGGGAGCCAAGAGACCCGGTACTTC. It specifies CASSLALAGGSQETRYF. This chain connects TRBV5-1 to TRBJ2-5, with TRBD2 matching over 13 bases. This CDR3 is 17 amino acids long. Germline values: CDR1 SGHRS, CDR2 YFSETQ.

Ten or more counts support this clonotype. The genes are TRBV6-1 and TRBJ2-5; the D gene is possibly TRBD2 (7 bases). CDR3 length: 14 amino acids. Trimming took off 0 bases at V and 4 bases at J, with 9 bases between the two ends. Germline CDR1 is MNHNS and CDR2 is SASEGT. In nucleotides, the CDR3 is TGTGCCAGCAGTGAAGCGGGGGGGCCAGAGACCCAGTACTTC. Amino acid sequence: CASSEAGGPETQYF.

Concerning this clonotype itself: The CDR3 ends on some other residue instead of the conserved phenylalanine or tryptophan, so this is likely a read error. J is TRBJ2-2 and V is TRBV7-9, with 9 bases identical to TRBD2. V was clipped by 4 bases and J by 3 bases; unmatched bases: 6. The CDR3 has 16 amino acids. Looked up from germline, CDR1 is SEHNR and CDR2 is FQNEAQ (reference sequence). The CDR3 DNA reads as TGTGCCAGCAGCTGCTCAGCGGGAGGTTACACCGGGGAGCTGTTTTCT. It translates to CASSCSAGGYTGELFS.

CDR3 nucleotides: TGTGCCAGCAGTTACGAGAATGGCTACACCTTC. This sequence encodes CASSYENGYTF. V and J are TRBV6-5 and TRBJ1-2, with D hard to call. Germline V gene lookup returns CDR1 MNHEY and CDR2 SVGAGI. V was pared by 2 bases and J by 6 bases, with 4 bases between. This CDR3 spans 11 amino acids.

The chain uses TRBV28 and TRBJ2-1, with D possibly TRBD2 on 6 matching bases. The CDR3 spans 14 residues. Germline lookup yields CDR1 MDHEN and CDR2 SYDVKM. With 7 bases removed from V and 6 bases from J, the gap between germline ends came to 16 bases. Here the CDR3 DNA reads TGTGCCAGCAACCCGAATCTAGCGCCCAATGAGCAGTTCTTC. It codes for CASNPNLAPNEQFF.

The genes are TRBV7-8 and TRBJ2-3; a weak D match, TRBD2 (6 bases). CDR3 size: 16 residues. The germline CDR1 and CDR2 sequences are SGHVS and FQNEAQ. V gave up 5 bases and J gave up 5 bases, with 20 bases separating them. The CDR3 here is CASSPFGGPSQDTQYF. The CDR3, as DNA: TGTGCCAGCAGCCCATTCGGGGGACCTTCACAAGATACGCAGTATTTT.

This clonotype was recorded at least ten times. J is TRBJ1-1 and V is TRBV6-6; TRBD1 matches at 11 bases. V shed 4 bases, J shed 10 bases, and the junction held 8 bases outside the gene matches. The germline V gene encodes CDR1 MNHNY and CDR2 SVGAGI (reference sequence). The CDR3 has 14 amino acids. In nucleotides, the CDR3 is TGTGCCAGCAGTTGGACAGGGGGCGCCGATCCAGCTTTCTTT. It yields the protein CASSWTGGADPAFF.

V gene TRBV5-1 combines with J gene TRBJ1-4; tentative D call: TRBD1 (5 bases). The CDR3 has 13 residues. CDR1 is SGHRS and CDR2 is YFSETQ in the germline V gene. V shed 0 bases and J shed 13 bases, with 13 bases lying between them. DNA of the CDR3: TGCGCCAGCAGCTTGGAAGGGCCGGACATACTGTTTTTT. It yields the protein CASSLEGPDILFF.

This clonotype was seen more than once but under ten times. The rearrangement joins TRBV7-9 to TRBJ2-3; D gene unclear. CDR1 is SEHNR and CDR2 is FQNEAQ in the germline V gene (reference sequence). The CDR3 contains 16 residues. Deletions cut 4 bases from V and 0 bases from J, with 14 bases between. The CDR3 reads CASSSSWRISTDTQYF. The CDR3 DNA is TGTGCCAGCAGCTCTTCTTGGCGGATAAGCACAGATACGCAGTATTTT.